Included here is one T cell receptor beta chain sequence, with context. This entry is derived from a study of blood T cell repertoires in COVID-19. The assay was immunoSEQ multiplex PCR, and TCRdb's table has in-frame clones only and misses some. The sample shows fewer than 15,000 clones, around 90% of them seen only once. The V gene's germline CDR1 is KGHSH and CDR2 LQKENI. This CDR3 has 13 residues. The V and J ends lost 5 bases and 5 bases respectively, with 12 bases between them. This TCR was sampled from a woman aged 70-85 years in a cohort sampled during active or convalescent COVID-19. The rearrangement joins TRBV18 to TRBJ2-5; D may be TRBD2 (5 bases). The sample comprised peripheral blood. CDR3 residues: CASSSGPGETQYF. CDR3 sequence (DNA): TGTGCCAGCTCATCAGGTCCGGGGGAGACCCAGTACTTC.